Listed below are T cell receptor beta chains from one sample, sequenced in a study of OX40 agonist ivuxolimab in advanced cancers. Profiled with immunoSEQ multiplex PCR; TCRdb holds only in-frame clones, not every one. The sample has about 150,000 clones, 94% seen once; the top ten hold around 0.28%. This specimen was CD4+ or CD8+ T cells sorted from blood, taken in a trial of the OX40 agonist ivuxolimab. All receptors come from an adult with an advanced solid tumor such as melanoma, head and neck, liver or kidney cancer. Both conserved end residues are part of each CDR3. D genes are given only for firm matches.

V gene	J gene	D gene	CDR3 length	CDR3 protein	CDR3 DNA
TRBV28	TRBJ1-1	.	12	CASSLGEPEAFF	TGTGCCAGCAGTTTAGGCGAACCTGAAGCTTTCTTT
TRBV5-1	TRBJ2-1	TRBD1	14	CASSRDSYYNEQFF	TGCGCCAGCAGCCGGGACAGTTACTACAATGAGCAGTTCTTC
TRBV6-1	TRBJ1-4	.	15	CASRGTIGRDEKLFF	TGTGCCAGCAGGGGTACTATCGGGCGGGATGAAAAACTGTTTTTT
TRBV7-8	TRBJ1-4	TRBD1	17	CASSPDPPGRGREKLFF	TGTGCCAGCAGCCCAGACCCACCGGGCAGGGGGCGAGAAAAACTGTTTTTT
TRBV5-1	TRBJ2-7	.	14	CASTPSVGSYEQYF	TGCGCCAGCACCCCGAGCGTGGGGTCCTACGAGCAGTACTTC
TRBV29-1	TRBJ2-5	TRBD1	14	CSARVGQGQETQYF	TGCAGCGCCCGAGTGGGACAGGGCCAAGAGACCCAGTACTTC
TRBV4-3	TRBJ2-3	.	17	CASSQAPASGDTDTQYF	TGCGCCAGCAGCCAAGCCCCCGCCTCCGGGGACACAGATACGCAGTATTTT
TRBV9	TRBJ2-1	.	14	CASSQGTPYNEQFF	TGTGCCAGCAGCCAAGGGACTCCGTACAATGAGCAGTTCTTC
TRBV2	TRBJ1-1	.	12	CASSEDNTEAFF	TGTGCCAGCAGTGAGGACAACACTGAAGCTTTCTTT
TRBV6-5	TRBJ1-1	TRBD1	16	CASSYSRGQMNTEAFF	TGTGCCAGCAGTTACTCGAGGGGACAGATGAACACTGAAGCTTTCTTT
TRBV29-1	TRBJ1-5	TRBD1	13	CSASTGPNQPQHF	TGCAGCGCCTCGACAGGGCCGAATCAGCCCCAGCATTTT
TRBV5-4	TRBJ2-1	TRBD2	18	CASSPGALAGALDNEQFF	TGTGCCAGCAGCCCTGGGGCACTAGCGGGGGCCCTGGACAATGAGCAGTTCTTC
TRBV5-1	TRBJ2-5	.	13	CASRVGVGETQYF	TGCGCCAGCAGGGTGGGGGTAGGAGAGACCCAGTACTTC
TRBV18	TRBJ1-1	.	14	CASSPSHLFGEAFF	TGTGCCAGCTCACCTAGTCACCTTTTCGGTGAAGCTTTCTTT
TRBV4-1	TRBJ1-5	.	13	CASSLSGAQPQHF	TGCGCCAGCAGCCTATCAGGGGCCCAGCCCCAGCATTTT